One and the same sample provided the 25 T cell receptor beta chains below, sequenced in a study of CD8+ T cells in alopecia areata. RNA extraction was followed by reverse transcription into cDNA, which acted as the sequencing template. Sequencing used immunoSEQ multiplex PCR; TCRdb keeps in-frame clones, though not all of them. There are 200,000 to 250,000 clones in the sample; 50% to 60% occur only once, and approximately 1.4% lies in the top ten. Stated treatment: oral pan-JAK inhibitor, 5-10 mg twice daily. The source material was CD4+ T cells sorted from blood, sampled at week 4, from a patient treated with tofacitinib. These TCRs come from a human donor with alopecia areata.

This clone was recorded many times. The chain joins TRBV7-2 to TRBJ1-1; TRBD1 might be the D (6 bases). The CDR3 has 16 residues. CDR1 SGHTA and CDR2 FQGNSA come from the germline V gene. V lost 2 bases and J 4 bases, leaving 17 bases between the germline ends. CDR3 in DNA: TGTGCCAGCAGCTTATTCAGGGTCTTAGGGGGCACTGAAGCTTTCTTT. It encodes CASSLFRVLGGTEAFF.

This clone was counted a single time. CDR3 sequence (DNA): TGTGCCAGCAGCTTAGGAGAAGGTTACACCTTC. This gives the protein CASSLGEGYTF. The V and J genes are TRBV5-6 and TRBJ1-2, with D unclear. Germline values: CDR1 SGHDT, CDR2 YYEEEE. The CDR3 totals 11 residues. Trimming stripped 2 bases from V and 11 bases from J, with 10 bases between.

A word on this clone: This CDR3 is also generated by other DNA sequences in the sample. The J gene is TRBJ2-3, the V gene TRBV5-6; D is unclear. The CDR3 covers 11 residues. Germline V gene data show CDR1 as SGHDT and CDR2 as YYEEEE. V was shortened by 4 bases and J by 2 bases, with 2 bases between the two germline ends. The CDR3 nucleotides are TGTGCCAGCAGCGACACAGATACGCAGTATTTT. Protein sequence: CASSDTDTQYF.

The table lists this clone with a few counts. The J gene is TRBJ2-7, the V gene TRBV7-2; D unclear. CDR1 and CDR2 (germline): SGHTA, FQGNSA. The CDR3 spans 11 residues. Trimming pared 4 bases from V and 4 bases from J, leaving 5 bases between. The CDR3 region is CASSSTYEQYF. The CDR3 bases are TGTGCCAGCAGCTCTACATACGAGCAGTACTTC.

This clone was picked up a small number of times. The chain uses TRBV19 and TRBJ1-1; 9 bases line up with TRBD1. The germline V gene encodes CDR1 LNHDA and CDR2 SQIVND (reference sequence). This CDR3 is built from 15 residues. Losses at the gene ends were 5 bases for V and 1 base for J; bases not matched to a gene: 5. CDR3: CASSHTGQGNTEAFF. CDR3 DNA sequence: TGTGCCAGTAGTCATACGGGACAGGGGAACACTGAAGCTTTCTTT.

V usage is TRBV30 and J usage is TRBJ1-1; a possible D gene is TRBD1 (6 bases). V was pared by 4 bases and J by 7 bases, with 16 bases between. The CDR3 length is 13 residues. Per germline, CDR1 GTSNPN and CDR2 SVGIG (reference sequence). CDR3 DNA: TGTGCCTGGACCCCGAGGGGGGGCGATGAAGCTTTCTTT. Its protein product is CAWTPRGGDEAFF.

This chain links TRBV5-1 with TRBJ2-5, with TRBD2 as a possible D gene (6 bases). Germline V lookup: CDR1 SGHRS, CDR2 YFSETQ. CDR3 length: 15 amino acids. With 4 bases removed from V and 4 bases from J, the gap between germline ends came to 17 bases. Here the CDR3 DNA reads TGCGCCAGCAGCCCCCTTTTGGGGGGAGGAGAGACCCAGTACTTC. It codes for CASSPLLGGGETQYF. Looking up the rest from reference TRBV5-1 and TRBJ2-5 gives the full variable domain: KAGVTQTPRYLIKTRGQQVTLSCSPISGHRSVSWYQQTPGQGLQFLFEYFSETQRNKGNFPGRFSGRQFSNSRSEMNVSTLELGDSALYLCASSPLLGGGETQYFGPGTRLLVL.

The chain employs TRBV25-1 and TRBJ2-7, with D perhaps TRBD2 (6 bases). Trimming removed 6 bases from V and 4 bases from J, with 10 bases in between. The CDR3 consists of 12 residues. Germline V gene data show CDR1 as MGHDK and CDR2 as SYGVNS. The CDR3 sequence: CASRGLIYEQYF. The CDR3 region has the DNA TGTGCCAGCAGGGGACTTATTTACGAGCAGTACTTC.

This chain joins TRBV2 and TRBJ2-2; D unclear. Trimming shortened V by 10 bases and J by 3 bases, and 15 bases separated the two germline ends. Germline assignment: CDR1 SNHLY and CDR2 FYNNEI. The CDR3 extends over 14 amino acids. The CDR3 reads CATRWAADTGELFF. CDR3 sequence (DNA): TGTGCCACCCGATGGGCGGCCGACACCGGGGAGCTGTTTTTT.

The chain links TRBV30 to TRBJ1-6; D uncertain. The CDR3 totals 12 residues. Germline CDR1 is GTSNPN and CDR2 is SVGIG (reference sequence). V gave up 6 bases and J gave up 4 bases, with 7 bases separating them. DNA of the CDR3: TGTGCCTGCGGACGGTATAATTCACCCCTCCACTTT. Protein: CACGRYNSPLHF. Full variable domain (outside the CDR3, taken from reference TRBV30 and TRBJ1-6): SQTIHQWPATLVQPVGSPLSLECTVEGTSNPNLYWYRQAAGRGLQLLFYSVGIGQISSEVPQNLSASRPQDRQFILSSKKLLLSDSGFYLCACGRYNSPLHFGNGTRLTVT.

The CDR3 region is CASSVSNEQYF. The CDR3 region has the DNA TGTGCCAGCAGCGTATCTAACGAGCAGTACTTC. J is TRBJ2-7 and V is TRBV9, with D unclear. Germline V gene sequence: CDR1 SGDLS, CDR2 YYNGEE. This CDR3 contains 11 residues. Trimming took off 1 base at V and 5 bases at J, with 4 bases between the two ends.

The chain couples TRBV7-2 to TRBJ2-7; TRBD2 is a possible D gene (5 bases). V lost 5 bases and J lost 0, with 17 bases in between. Germline CDR1 is SGHTA and CDR2 is FQGNSA. The CDR3 is 16 residues long. CDR3: CASSPSGWETSYEQYF. The CDR3 bases are TGTGCCAGCAGCCCGTCGGGCTGGGAGACCTCCTACGAGCAGTACTTC.

The rearrangement joins TRBV9 to TRBJ2-5; D not certain. Germline loops: CDR1 SGDLS, CDR2 YYNGEE. V dropped 0 bases and J dropped 4 bases, with 7 bases sitting between them. This CDR3 spans 13 amino acids. CDR3 sequence: CASSVDSRETQYF. DNA of the CDR3: TGTGCCAGCAGCGTAGATAGTAGAGAGACCCAGTACTTC. The variable domain in full, completed from reference TRBV9 and TRBJ2-5, reads DSGVTQTPKHLITATGQRVTLRCSPRSGDLSVYWYQQSLDQGLQFLIQYYNGEERAKGNILERFSAQQFPDLHSELNLSSLELGDSALYFCASSVDSRETQYFGPGTRLLVL.

The chain uses TRBV29-1 and TRBJ2-6; TRBD1 aligns across 10 bases. The CDR3 totals 15 residues. Germline V lookup: CDR1 SQVTM, CDR2 ANQGSEA. V trimming: 6 bases; J trimming: 2 bases; junction bases outside the gene matches: 4. For the CDR3, the DNA is TGCAGCGTGGGGGACAGGGGTCCTGGGGCCAACGTCCTGACTTTC. This codes for CSVGDRGPGANVLTF.

The rearrangement links TRBV9 to TRBJ2-2; 9 nucleotides agree with TRBD2. The CDR3 spans 14 residues. Germline-derived CDR1 and CDR2 are SGDLS and YYNGEE. The V gene end was trimmed by 0 bases and the J gene end by 6 bases; junction bases not matched to a gene: 0. In DNA, the CDR3 is TGTGCCAGCAGCGTAGCTAGCGGGGCCGGGGAGCTGTTTTTT. Translating it yields CASSVASGAGELFF.

This clone was counted once. The chain couples TRBV7-7 to TRBJ2-2; 10 bases are shared with TRBD1. Germline trimming cut 7 bases from V and 6 bases from J; bases unmatched to any gene: 8. Germline values: CDR1 SSHAT, CDR2 FNYEAQ (reference sequence). This CDR3 has 15 residues. In DNA, the CDR3 is TGTGCCAGCACCAGGGACAGGGGCAGTTCCGGGGAGCTGTTTTTT. Amino acid sequence: CASTRDRGSSGELFF.

In its sample, this clone was seen many times. The chain combines TRBV7-3 with TRBJ1-6; D possibly corresponds to TRBD1 (6 bases). The CDR3 has 14 amino acids. Deletions cut 3 bases from V and 10 bases from J, with 13 bases between. In germline, CDR1 is SGHTA, CDR2 FQGTGA. CDR3 DNA sequence: TGTGCCAGCAGCTTGGGACAAGTGGGGTCACCCCTCCACTTT. Protein sequence: CASSLGQVGSPLHF.

Only a few counts were recorded for this clone. V is TRBV4-3 and J is TRBJ2-1, with 7 bases fitting TRBD1. Per germline, CDR1 LGHNA and CDR2 YSLEER. This CDR3 region has 15 residues. After removal of 6 bases from V and 3 bases from J, the junction contained 8 bases not matched to a gene. The CDR3 region has the DNA TGCGCCAGCAGGAGGGGAACAGGGGACTACAATGAGCAGTTCTTC. Amino acid sequence: CASRRGTGDYNEQFF.

The chain combines TRBV4-2 with TRBJ1-3, with a tentative D call TRBD1 (5 bases). This CDR3 is 15 amino acids long. Trimming cost V 1 base and J 0 bases, with 7 bases left between them. Germline CDR1 is LGHNA and CDR2 is YNFKEQ. The CDR3, as DNA: TGTGCCAGCAGCCAAGTAGACAGCTCTGGAAACACCATATATTTT. Translating gives CASSQVDSSGNTIYF.

The chain is built from TRBV30 and TRBJ2-3, with D perhaps TRBD1 (5 bases). Germline loops: CDR1 GTSNPN, CDR2 SVGIG (reference sequence). V was trimmed by 4 bases and J by 6 bases, leaving 11 bases between them. The CDR3 runs to 12 residues. The DNA for the CDR3 is TGTGCCTGGAAGTGGCACAGGGATACGCAGTATTTT. Translating it yields CAWKWHRDTQYF.

The CDR3 bases are TGTGCCAGCAGCTTAGCCGGCAGGAGGGATGGCTACACCTTC. Its protein is CASSLAGRRDGYTF. The chain links TRBV11-1 to TRBJ1-2; no clear D. Trimming took 0 bases from V and 6 from J, leaving 11 bases between them. Germline V gene data show CDR1 as SGHAT and CDR2 as FQDESV (reference sequence). CDR3 size: 14 residues.

CDR3 amino acids: CASSLGSGGPTGELFF. The DNA for the CDR3 is TGTGCCAGCAGCCTGGGTTCGGGGGGGCCCACCGGGGAGCTGTTTTTT. J is TRBJ2-2 and V is TRBV5-4; 8 nucleotides align to TRBD2. Germline CDR1 SGHNT, CDR2 YYREEE (reference sequence). J gave up 4 bases and V 4 bases, and 9 bases lay outside the gene matches. This CDR3 is 16 amino acids long.

The J gene is TRBJ1-2, the V gene TRBV29-1, with TRBD1 matching over 7 bases. Germline CDR1 reads SQVTM; CDR2 reads ANQGSEA. The CDR3 contains 11 residues. V was pared by 7 bases and J by 14 bases, with 13 bases of the junction left unmatched. CDR3 sequence: CSGGDSPRNTF. The CDR3, as DNA: TGCAGCGGCGGGGACAGCCCGAGGAATACCTTC.

The V and J genes are TRBV14 and TRBJ1-2, with no clear D. This CDR3 has 12 amino acids. V was shortened by 0 bases and J by 8 bases, with 7 bases between the two germline ends. Looked up from germline, CDR1 is SGHDN and CDR2 is FVKESK. CDR3 DNA: TGTGCCAGCAGCCAAGAGCGAGGGGGCTACACCTTC. It yields the protein CASSQERGGYTF. Supplemented by reference TRBV14 and TRBJ1-2, the full variable domain reads EAGVTQFPSHSVIEKGQTVTLRCDPISGHDNLYWYRRVMGKEIKFLLHFVKESKQDESGMPNNRFLAERTGGTYSTLKVQPAELEDSGVYFCASSQERGGYTFGSGTRLTVV.

The chain is built from TRBV5-6 and TRBJ2-5, with 13 bases matching TRBD2. Germline V gene sequence: CDR1 SGHDT, CDR2 YYEEEE. This CDR3 comprises 14 residues. Losses at the gene ends were 1 base for V and 7 bases for J; bases not matched to a gene: 1. The CDR3 sequence is CASSLTSGRGTQYF. CDR3 coding DNA: TGTGCCAGCAGCTTGACTAGCGGGAGGGGGACCCAGTACTTC.